This TCR beta chain emerged from a study of shared clonotypes between healthy human individuals. About the study: CD4 naive and memory got three plates each, CD8 naive two, CD8 memory one. Study results and limitations: Sequencing depth was predicted to influence how clonotypes are shared among donors.

Notes on this clone: Its specificity is not known.

Naive CD4+ cells were CD45RA-selected; the remaining cells were memory. The protocol was immunoSEQ multiplex PCR, while the TCRdb copy is restricted to in-frame clones and leaves out a portion. The table lists roughly 530,000 clones, 96% of them singletons, with about 0.064% in the top ten. CDR1 and CDR2 from the germline V gene are SGHVS and FQNEAQ. The CDR3 loop spans 15 amino acids. V was clipped by 4 bases and J by 6 bases, with 16 bases between them. Sequences were obtained from naive CD4+ T cells sorted from blood. The subset here: CD45RA+ positively selected. The rearrangement uses TRBV7-8 and TRBJ1-5; TRBD1 might be the D (5 bases). This clonotype was sampled from a woman in her 30s in good health. The CDR3 sequence: CASSSQGEVGQPQHF. CDR3 coding DNA: TGTGCCAGCAGCTCTCAGGGAGAAGTAGGTCAGCCCCAGCATTTT.